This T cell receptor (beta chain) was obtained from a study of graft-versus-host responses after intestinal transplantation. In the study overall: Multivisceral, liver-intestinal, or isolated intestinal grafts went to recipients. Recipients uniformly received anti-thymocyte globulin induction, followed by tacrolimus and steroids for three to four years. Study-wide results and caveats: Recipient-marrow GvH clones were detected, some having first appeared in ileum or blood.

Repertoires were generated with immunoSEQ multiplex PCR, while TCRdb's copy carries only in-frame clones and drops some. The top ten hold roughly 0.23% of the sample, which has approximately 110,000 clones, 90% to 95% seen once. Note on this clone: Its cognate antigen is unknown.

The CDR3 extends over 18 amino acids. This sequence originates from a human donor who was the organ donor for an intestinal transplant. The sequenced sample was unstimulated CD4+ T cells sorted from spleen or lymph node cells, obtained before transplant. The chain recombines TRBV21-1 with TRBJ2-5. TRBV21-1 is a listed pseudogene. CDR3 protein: CASSKDGGGRWGQETQYF. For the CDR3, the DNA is TGTGCCAGCAGCAAAGACGGAGGGGGGCGATGGGGTCAAGAGACCCAGTACTTC.